This T cell receptor beta chain emerged from a study of beta chain features in type 1 diabetes. Looking at the study overall: Examination spanned some 100 million sorted cells from all samples.

The investigators reverse transcribed all of the isolated RNA, so they sequenced expressed TCRB transcripts. Clones were sequenced by immunoSEQ multiplex PCR, and TCRdb holds only the in-frame ones, with some missing. The profile shows 150,000 to 180,000 clones, around 8% of them singletons. There are many counts of this clone. V dropped 5 bases and J dropped 8 bases, with 10 bases sitting between them. This CDR3 has 11 residues. CDR1 is DFQATT, CDR2 SNEGSKA, per germline (reference sequence). V is TRBV20-1 and J is TRBJ2-1, with a tentative D call TRBD1 (6 bases). This sequence was found in a man aged 18 to 30 in good health. The sequencing input was central memory CD4+ T cells from blood. CDR3 nucleotide sequence: TGCAGTGCTCTCAGGGGATATGAGCAGTTCTTC. This gives the protein CSALRGYEQFF.